This T cell receptor beta chain was captured by sequencing in a study of T cells after somatic rescue of genetic block. Germline V lookup: CDR1 MDHEN, CDR2 SYDVKM. V lost 3 bases and J 3 bases, leaving 5 bases between the germline ends. This CDR3 comprises 13 residues. The repertoire was sequenced with immunoSEQ multiplex PCR; TCRdb's copy has only in-frame clones and lacks some. This repertoire shows some 15,000 clones, about 71% found once; its top ten account for about 14%. The clonotype comes from a boy aged 10-17 years. The chain is built from TRBV28 and TRBJ2-2; D call uncertain. The sample consisted of peripheral blood mononuclear cells (PBMCs). The DNA for the CDR3 is TGTGCCAGCAGTTTCCAGGACACCGGGGAGCTGTTTTTT. It is translated as CASSFQDTGELFF.